The present T cell receptor (beta chain) was sequenced within a study of blood T cell repertoires in COVID-19. About the study: PBMCs, B-cell-depleted T cells, or T cells provided the cDNA or gDNA that made up the material.

Unmatched junction bases numbered 9, after V lost 4 bases and J lost 0 bases. Germline V lookup: CDR1 LGHNA, CDR2 YNFKEQ. The CDR3 contains 17 residues. The sample holds one count of this clone. Authors' analysis steps: Estimation of nucleated cell counts was performed using reference gene primer amplification. Profiled with immunoSEQ multiplex PCR; TCRdb holds only in-frame clones, not every one. Clone size and V and J calls were adopted from that table, with D and trimming inferred from the DNA. In the table there are 300,000 or so clones, just under 90% of which are singletons. The sequence came from a middle-aged woman with acute or convalescent COVID-19. Sequencing was carried out using peripheral blood. The chain joins TRBV4-2 to TRBJ2-1; 7 positions agree with TRBD1. The CDR3 here is CASSPRIWDSSYNEQFF. The CDR3 DNA reads TGTGCCAGCAGCCCCCGGATCTGGGACAGCTCCTACAATGAGCAGTTCTTC.